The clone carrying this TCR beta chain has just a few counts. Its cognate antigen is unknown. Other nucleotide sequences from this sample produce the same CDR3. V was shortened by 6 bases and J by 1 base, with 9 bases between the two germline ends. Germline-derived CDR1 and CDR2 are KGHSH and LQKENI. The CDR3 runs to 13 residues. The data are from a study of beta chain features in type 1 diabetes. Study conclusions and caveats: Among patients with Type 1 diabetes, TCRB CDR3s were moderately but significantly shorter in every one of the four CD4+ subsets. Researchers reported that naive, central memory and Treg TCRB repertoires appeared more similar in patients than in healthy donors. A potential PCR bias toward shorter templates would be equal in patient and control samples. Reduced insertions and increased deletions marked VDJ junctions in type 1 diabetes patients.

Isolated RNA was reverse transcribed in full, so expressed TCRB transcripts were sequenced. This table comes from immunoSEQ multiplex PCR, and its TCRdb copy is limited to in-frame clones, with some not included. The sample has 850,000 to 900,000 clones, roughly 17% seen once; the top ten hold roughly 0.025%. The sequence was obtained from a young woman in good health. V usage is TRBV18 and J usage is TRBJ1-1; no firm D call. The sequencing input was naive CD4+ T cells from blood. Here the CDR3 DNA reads TGTGCCAGCTCCCACGGTGAGAACACTGAAGCTTTCTTT. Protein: CASSHGENTEAFF.